Detailed here is one T cell receptor (beta chain). What it binds is unknown. These data come from a study of vaccination and CD4 T cells after COVID-19. Treatment of the sample: approximately nine-day PBMC culture with coronavirus spike peptide pools or control peptides (ViraFEST assay). Oncomine TCR Beta short-read sequencing was applied to DNA from cultured CD4+ T cells. From the PCR reads, TCRdb called clonotypes with MiXCR, one entry per CDR3 protein. The data show around 20,000 distinct CDR3 sequences, less than 65% seen once. Germline loops: CDR1 MNHEY, CDR2 SVGAGI. The CDR3 covers 15 residues. Trimming shortened V by 2 bases and J by 3 bases, and 12 bases separated the two germline ends.

The TCR comes from a human donor who received a COVID-19 vaccine. The chain is built from TRBV6-5 and TRBJ2-3; D is perhaps TRBD2 (7 bases). Sample: CD4+ T cells from blood, cultured in vitro, taken after SARS-CoV-2 vaccination. CDR3 protein: CASSYGGGGTDTQYF. CDR3 DNA sequence: TGTGCCAGCAGTTACGGGGGGGGCGGGACAGATACGCAGTATTTT.